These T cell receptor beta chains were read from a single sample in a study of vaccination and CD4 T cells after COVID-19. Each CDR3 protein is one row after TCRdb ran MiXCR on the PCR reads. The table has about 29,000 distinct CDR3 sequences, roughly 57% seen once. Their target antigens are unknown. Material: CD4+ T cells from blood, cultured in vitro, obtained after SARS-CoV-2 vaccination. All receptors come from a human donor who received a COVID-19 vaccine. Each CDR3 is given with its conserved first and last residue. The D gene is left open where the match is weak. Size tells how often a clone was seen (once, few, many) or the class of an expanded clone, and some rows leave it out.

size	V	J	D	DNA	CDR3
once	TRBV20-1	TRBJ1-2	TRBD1	TGCAGTGCTAGAAAACGACAGGGGGCTGGAGGCTACACCTTC	CSARKRQGAGGYTF
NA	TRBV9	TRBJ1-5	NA	TGTGCCAGCAGCGTAGACGTACTGTGGCCCCAGCATTTT	CASSVDVLWPQHF
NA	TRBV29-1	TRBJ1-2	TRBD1	TGCAGCGCCGGCAGGGGGCAGGATGGCTACACCTTC	CSAGRGQDGYTF
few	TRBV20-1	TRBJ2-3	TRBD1	TGCAGTGCTAGGGGACAGGGGGCGGGGACAGATACGCAGTATTTT	CSARGQGAGTDTQYF
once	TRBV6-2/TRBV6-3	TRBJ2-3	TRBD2	TGTGCCAGCAGTTCCCACCTAGCGGGGGCAAAACCAAGGTCTGATACGCAGTATTTT	CASSSHLAGAKPRSDTQYF
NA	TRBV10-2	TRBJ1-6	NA	TGCGCCAGCAGTGACCAGGGGTACTCACCCCTCCACTTT	CASSDQGYSPLHF
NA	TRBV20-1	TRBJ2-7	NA	TGCAGTGCCCTCAGAATATCATCCTACGAGCAGTACTTC	CSALRISSYEQYF
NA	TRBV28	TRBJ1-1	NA	TGTGCCAGCAGTTTCACAGGAAACTCGAACACTGAAGCTTTCTTT	CASSFTGNSNTEAFF
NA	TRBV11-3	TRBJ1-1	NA	TGTGCCAGCAGCTTAACCCAGGAGACTGAAGCTTTCTTT	CASSLTQETEAFF
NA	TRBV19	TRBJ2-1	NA	TGTGCCAGTACCAATCTAGGCGGGACAAAGAGTTACAATGAGCAGTTCTTC	CASTNLGGTKSYNEQFF
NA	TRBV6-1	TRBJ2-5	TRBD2	TGTGCCAGCAGCCGCAGGGCGGGGGGGCGAATGGAGACCCAGTACTTC	CASSRRAGGRMETQYF
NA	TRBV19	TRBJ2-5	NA	TGTGCCAGTAGTATGAATCGAGAGACCCAGTACTTC	CASSMNRETQYF
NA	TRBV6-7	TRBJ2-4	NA	TGTGCCAGTACCGGGGGGACAGGCTCGAGTCGGGCCAAAAACATTCAGTACTTC	CASTGGTGSSRAKNIQYF
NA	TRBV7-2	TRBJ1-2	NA	TGTGCCAGCAGATTGGGAACAGGAGATTATGGCTACACCTTC	CASRLGTGDYGYTF
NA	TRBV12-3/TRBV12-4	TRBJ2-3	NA	TGTGCCAGCAGTTTAATCTTTAGTTTGGGGGATAGCACAGATACGCAGTATTTT	CASSLIFSLGDSTDTQYF
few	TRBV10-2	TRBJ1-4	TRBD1	TGCGCCAGCAGTCTACGTACCGGGACAGGGGGCCCCCCTGAAAAACTGTTTTTT	CASSLRTGTGGPPEKLFF
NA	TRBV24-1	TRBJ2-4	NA	TGTGCCACCAGTGGGGACTGGGTACTAGCCAAAAACATTCAGTACTTC	CATSGDWVLAKNIQYF
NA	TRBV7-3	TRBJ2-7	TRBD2	TGTGCCAGCAGCTTAACTAGCGGGGGTTCCTACGAGCAGTACTTC	CASSLTSGGSYEQYF
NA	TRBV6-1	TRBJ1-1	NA	TGTGCCAGCAGAGGAGGTCAGGGGCACACTGAAGCTTTCTTT	CASRGGQGHTEAFF
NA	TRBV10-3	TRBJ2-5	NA	TGTGCCATCAGTGACTCTAGGGCCGAAGAGACCCAGTACTTC	CAISDSRAEETQYF
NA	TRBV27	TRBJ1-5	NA	TGTGCCAGCAGTTCTGCCGGGAACCTTGGAAGCAATCAGCCCCAGCATTTT	CASSSAGNLGSNQPQHF
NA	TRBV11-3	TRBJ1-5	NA	TGTGCCAGCAGCTCCGGAGCGGGACACCACAATCAGCCCCAGCATTTT	CASSSGAGHHNQPQHF
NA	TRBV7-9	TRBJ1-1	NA	TGTGCCAGCAGCTTAGCCGCAAGGACGGCGAACACTGAAGCTTTCTTT	CASSLAARTANTEAFF
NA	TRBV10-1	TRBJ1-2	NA	TGCGCCAGCAGCGACAGGTCTAACTATGGCCACACCTTC	CASSDRSNYGHTF
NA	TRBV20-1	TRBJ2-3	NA	TGCAGTCTGGGGCAGAACACAGATACGCAGTATTTT	CSLGQNTDTQYF
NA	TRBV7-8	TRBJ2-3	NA	TGTGCCAGCAGCTTAGCGCTCTATCGGGGAGATACGCAGTATTTT	CASSLALYRGDTQYF
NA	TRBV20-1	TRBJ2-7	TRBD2	TGCAGTGCTAGAGATGTAGCGGGGGGCTCCCACGAGCAGTACTTC	CSARDVAGGSHEQYF
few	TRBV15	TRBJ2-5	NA	TGTGCCACCAGCAGAGGGGATCCAGCGGCGCAAGAGACCCAGTACTTC	CATSRGDPAAQETQYF
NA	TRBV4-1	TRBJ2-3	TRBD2	TGCGCCAGCAGCCAAGGGACTAGCGGAGCACCTAGCACAGATACGCAGTATTTT	CASSQGTSGAPSTDTQYF
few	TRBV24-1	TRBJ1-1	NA	TGTGCCACCAGTGATTGGGCAGCGACTGAAGCTTTCTTT	CATSDWAATEAFF
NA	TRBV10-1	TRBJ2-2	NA	TGCGCCAGCAGTGACACCAACACCGGGGAGCTGTTTTTT	CASSDTNTGELFF
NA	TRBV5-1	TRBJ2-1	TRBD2	TGCGCCAGCGGGCCCGGGCGGGGGGCCTACAATGAGCAGTTCTTC	CASGPGRGAYNEQFF
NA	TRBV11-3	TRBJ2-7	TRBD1	TGTGCCAGCAGCACGTACGACAGGGGGCGATACGAGCAGTACTTC	CASSTYDRGRYEQYF
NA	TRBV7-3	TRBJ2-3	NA	TGTGCCAGCAGCTTTGGCGGGGCTACAGATACGCAGTATTTT	CASSFGGATDTQYF
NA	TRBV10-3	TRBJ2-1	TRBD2	TGTGCCATCAGTGAGTCGGGGGAGGGGCACAATGAGCAGTTCTTC	CAISESGEGHNEQFF
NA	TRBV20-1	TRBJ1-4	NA	TGCAGTGCTAGAGTGGAAGGGGGAGAAAAACTGTTTTTT	CSARVEGGEKLFF
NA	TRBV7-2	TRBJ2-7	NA	TGTGCCAGCAGCCCTACAAGACTAGCCTACGAGCAGTACTTC	CASSPTRLAYEQYF
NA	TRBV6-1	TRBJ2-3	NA	TGTGCCAGCAGTGATCCCAACGCAGATACGCAGTATTTT	CASSDPNADTQYF
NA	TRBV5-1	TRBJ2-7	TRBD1	TGCGCCAGCAGCCGGACAGGGGGCGACACCTACGAGCAGTACTTC	CASSRTGGDTYEQYF
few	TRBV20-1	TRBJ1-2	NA	TGCAGTGCCTCAGCTGGACTGAACTATGGCTACACCTTC	CSASAGLNYGYTF